Each of the 30 T cell receptor beta chains below was sequenced from the same sample in a study of regulatory T cells in long-lasting Graves disease. Noted time point: persistent/refractory GD, antithyroid drugs over 5 years with positive TRAb. PBMC RNA served as the TCR library source. For TCR beta, libraries came from iRepertoire HTBI primers and Arm-PCR of CDR3 regions. TCRdb itself ran the multiplex PCR reads through MiXCR, one entry per CDR3 protein. The sample has 300,000 to 500,000 distinct CDR3 sequences, around 21% seen once. Source: peripheral blood mononuclear cells (PBMCs), taken when the disease was refractory, from a patient treated with antithyroid drugs. All receptors derive from a female donor with Graves disease.

CDR3 amino acids: CASRPTEANSPLHF. The DNA for the CDR3 is TGTGCCAGCAGGCCGACAGAAGCAAATTCACCCCTCCACTTT. The rearrangement joins TRBV6-2 or TRBV6-3 to TRBJ1-6, with a possible D match to TRBD1 (5 bases). V gave up 6 bases and J gave up 7 bases, with 13 bases separating them. Germline-derived CDR1 and CDR2 are MNHEY and SVGEGT. This CDR3 is built from 14 residues.

This chain joins TRBV3-1 and TRBJ2-7; possible D gene TRBD2, 5 bases. V was shortened by 3 bases and J by 3 bases, with 6 bases between the two germline ends. CDR3 length equals 12 residues. From germline, CDR1 is LGHDT and CDR2 YNNKEL (reference sequence). The CDR3 nucleotides read TGTGCCAGCAGCCACAGCGGCTACGAGCAGTACTTC. Translating it yields CASSHSGYEQYF.

This sequence joins TRBV15 and TRBJ1-6; a weak D match, TRBD1 (6 bases). This CDR3 contains 16 residues. Per germline, CDR1 LNHNV and CDR2 YYDKDF (reference sequence). V shed 5 bases and J shed 5 bases, with 16 bases lying between them. CDR3 in amino acids: CATSSSTGPNNSPLHF. For the CDR3, the DNA is TGTGCCACCAGCTCCTCGACAGGACCGAATAATTCACCCCTCCACTTT.

This clonotype was detected many times. In nucleotides, the CDR3 is TGTGCCACCAGTGATTCGGGACTACGTACTGGGAATTCACCCCTCCACTTT. Translating it yields CATSDSGLRTGNSPLHF. The genes are TRBV24-1 and TRBJ1-6; perhaps TRBD1 as D (5 bases). CDR1 and CDR2 from the germline V gene are KGHDR and SFDVKD. This CDR3 is built from 17 residues. V lost 2 bases, J lost 7 bases, and 17 bases lay in between.

Ten or more counts support this clonotype. The rearrangement joins TRBV6-2 or TRBV6-3 to TRBJ2-7, with 8 bases identical to TRBD2. The germline gives CDR1 MNHEY, CDR2 SVGEGT. This CDR3 spans 15 amino acids. V trimming: 2 bases; J trimming: 0 bases; junction bases outside the gene matches: 3. The CDR3 loop is CASSYTSGSSYEQYF. CDR3 sequence (DNA): TGTGCCAGCAGTTACACCAGCGGGAGCTCCTACGAGCAGTACTTC.

Here the CDR3 reads CASSPLGGDGYTF. Written as DNA, the CDR3 is TGTGCCAGCAGCCCCTTAGGGGGGGATGGCTACACCTTC. V usage is TRBV7-9 and J usage is TRBJ1-2; perhaps TRBD1 as D (6 bases). Trimming shortened V by 5 bases and J by 6 bases, and 13 bases separated the two germline ends. CDR1 is SEHNR and CDR2 is FQNEAQ in the germline V gene (reference sequence). This CDR3 is built from 13 residues.

About this clonotype itself: The conserved phenylalanine or tryptophan normally closing the CDR3 is absent here, so this likely arose from a read error. The chain links TRBV5-1 to TRBJ2-7; no definite D call. The CDR3 loop spans 12 amino acids. Germline CDR1 and CDR2: SGHRS and YFSETQ. Trimming cost V 0 bases and J 4 bases, with 5 bases left between them. The CDR3 bases are TGCGCCAGCAGCTTGGACGGATACGAGCAGTACTCC. This translates into CASSLDGYEQYS.

This clonotype was counted a single time. J is TRBJ2-7 and V is TRBV4-1, with D perhaps being TRBD1 or TRBD2 (5 bases each). CDR1 and CDR2 (germline): MGHRA, YSYEKL. The length of the CDR3 is 14 residues. V lost 5 bases and J 0 bases, leaving 11 bases between the germline ends. CDR3 DNA: TGCGCCAGCAGCGACCGGGACGTCTCCTACGAGCAGTACTTC. This translates into CASSDRDVSYEQYF.

The table lists this clonotype with many counts. The gene calls are TRBV29-1 and TRBJ2-7, with TRBD1 matching 10 bases. The germline V gene encodes CDR1 SQVTM and CDR2 ANQGSEA. V gave up 6 bases and J gave up 5 bases; unmatched junction bases: 7. The CDR3 runs 13 residues. Here the CDR3 reads CSVGGTGDHEQYF. The CDR3 region has the DNA TGCAGCGTGGGAGGGACAGGGGACCACGAGCAGTACTTC.

This clonotype came up a few times. The chain combines TRBV9 with TRBJ2-7; D gene ambiguous. The CDR3 spans 15 residues. The V and J ends lost 4 bases and 0 bases respectively, with 14 bases between them. Germline CDR1 reads SGDLS; CDR2 reads YYNGEE. The CDR3 loop is CASSPNSLLSYEQYF. CDR3 bases: TGTGCCAGCAGCCCGAACAGCTTACTCTCCTACGAGCAGTACTTC.

This clonotype was counted between two and nine times. This chain connects TRBV29-1 to TRBJ1-2, with TRBD1 identical over 7 bases. The ends lost 7 bases at V and 5 bases at J; junction bases unmatched: 7. CDR3 length: 12 residues. CDR1 is SQVTM, CDR2 ANQGSEA, per germline. CDR3 DNA sequence: TGCAGCGCCGGGGACAGTTCATATGGCTACACCTTC. This codes for CSAGDSSYGYTF.

Concerning this clonotype itself: A read error is possible here, since a much larger clone lies one base away. The rearrangement joins TRBV2 to TRBJ2-2, with D perhaps TRBD1 (6 bases). Germline assignment: CDR1 SNHLY and CDR2 FYNNEI. CDR3 length: 12 residues. Here the CDR3 reads CTSSSGAGELFF. As DNA, the CDR3 is TGTACCAGCAGTTCAGGGGCCGGGGAGCTGTTTTTT.

This clonotype was detected many times. This sequence joins TRBV2 and TRBJ2-7, with a tentative D call TRBD1 (6 bases). With 4 bases removed from V and 3 bases from J, the gap between germline ends came to 16 bases. CDR1 is SNHLY and CDR2 is FYNNEI in the germline V gene. CDR3 length: 15 residues. CDR3 loop: CASSGRDNQYYEQYF. The CDR3, as DNA: TGTGCCAGCAGTGGCCGGGACAACCAGTACTACGAGCAGTACTTC.

This clonotype was counted only a few times. This sequence may be a read error, since a much larger clone differs from it by one base. Given the absence of the conserved phenylalanine or tryptophan at the CDR3 end, a read error is likely. V is TRBV11-2 and J is TRBJ1-2; tentative D call: TRBD1 (6 bases). The CDR3 extends over 15 amino acids. Per the germline V gene, CDR1 is SGHAT and CDR2 is FQNNGV. With 0 bases removed from V and 3 bases from J, the gap between germline ends came to 11 bases. The chain's CDR3 is CASSLEGGLDYGYTI. CDR3 bases: TGTGCCAGCAGCTTAGAAGGGGGATTGGACTATGGCTACACCATC.

This clonotype was counted many times. The gene calls are TRBV6-1 and TRBJ1-4, with 7 nucleotides matching TRBD1. J gave up 3 bases and V 6 bases, and 4 bases lay outside the gene matches. CDR3 length: 14 residues. CDR1 and CDR2 from the germline V gene are MNHNS and SASEGT. CDR3 sequence: CASRTRGPNEKLFF. As DNA, the CDR3 is TGTGCCAGCAGGACGAGGGGGCCTAATGAAAAACTGTTTTTT.

This clonotype has a count of ten or more. This chain connects TRBV6-1 to TRBJ1-1; D may be TRBD1 (6 bases). CDR3 length: 16 residues. With 6 bases removed from V and 1 base from J, the gap between germline ends came to 18 bases. Germline values: CDR1 MNHNS, CDR2 SASEGT. CDR3 coding DNA: TGTGCCAGCAGCCGCTACCCTACGGGACAGAACACTGAAGCTTTCTTT. Encoded protein: CASSRYPTGQNTEAFF.

J is TRBJ2-5 and V is TRBV20-1; TRBD1 or TRBD2 may be the D gene (7 bases each). This CDR3 is 14 amino acids long. Trimming cost V 3 bases and J 2 bases, with 13 bases left between them. CDR1 is DFQATT and CDR2 is SNEGSKA in the germline V gene (reference sequence). The CDR3 region has the DNA TGCAGTGCTAGGGGAGGGACAGCACAAGAGACCCAGTACTTC. It is translated as CSARGGTAQETQYF.

There are many counts of this clonotype. The V and J genes are TRBV12-5 and TRBJ2-2, with D tentatively TRBD2 (6 bases). V was clipped by 0 bases and J by 5 bases, with 13 bases between them. Germline V CDR1 and CDR2: LGHNT, FRNRAP. The length of the CDR3 is 16 residues. Here the CDR3 reads CASGLVTGAGTGELFF. As DNA, the CDR3 is TGTGCTAGTGGTTTGGTAACGGGAGCTGGGACCGGGGAGCTGTTTTTT.

J is TRBJ2-1 and V is TRBV20-1; no clear D gene. V dropped 4 bases and J dropped 0 bases, with 13 bases sitting between them. From germline, CDR1 is DFQATT and CDR2 SNEGSKA (reference sequence). CDR3 length: 15 amino acids. Here the CDR3 DNA reads TGCAGTGCTAAGACTCCCCTACCCTCCTACAATGAGCAGTTCTTC. Translated: CSAKTPLPSYNEQFF.

Only a few counts were recorded for this clonotype. The rearrangement links TRBV3-1 to TRBJ1-1; maybe TRBD1 (5 bases). The CDR3 totals 15 residues. V gave up 3 bases and J gave up 0 bases, with 11 bases separating them. Germline assignment: CDR1 LGHDT and CDR2 YNNKEL (reference sequence). The CDR3, as DNA: TGTGCCAGCAGCCAGGGGGGACGGATGAACACTGAAGCTTTCTTT. Translating gives CASSQGGRMNTEAFF.

This clonotype was observed a few times. This chain connects TRBV29-1 to TRBJ2-2; D is undetermined. Between the trimmed V and J ends, which lost 4 bases and 7 bases, there was a span of 13 bases. Germline assignment: CDR1 SQVTM and CDR2 ANQGSEA. The CDR3 has 13 residues. CDR3: CSVATALFGELFF. The CDR3 DNA follows: TGCAGCGTTGCGACGGCACTCTTCGGGGAGCTGTTTTTT.

The genes are TRBV7-2 and TRBJ2-3, with TRBD2 matching 9 bases. V was pared by 0 bases and J by 7 bases, with 8 bases of the junction left unmatched. The CDR3 is 16 residues long. Germline V CDR1 and CDR2: SGHTA, FQGNSA. The DNA of the CDR3 is TGTGCCAGCAGCTTAGCGCGTTCGCTAGCGGGAAATACGCAGTATTTT. Translated: CASSLARSLAGNTQYF.

This clonotype has just a few counts. This sequence joins TRBV27 and TRBJ2-6; a weak D match, TRBD1 (6 bases). With 4 bases removed from V and 1 base from J, the gap between germline ends came to 11 bases. The CDR3 sequence is 16 residues long. The germline gives CDR1 MNHEY, CDR2 SMNVEV (reference sequence). The CDR3 DNA reads as TGTGCCAGCAGTTCACAAACAGGGTCTGGGGCCAACGTCCTGACTTTC. Protein product: CASSSQTGSGANVLTF.

The genes are TRBV29-1 and TRBJ2-1; tentatively, D is TRBD2 (6 bases). The CDR3 spans 13 residues. The germline V gene encodes CDR1 SQVTM and CDR2 ANQGSEA. The V gene lost 4 bases and the J gene lost 4 bases, with 11 bases spanning the gap. This chain's CDR3 is CSVVRESYNEQFF. CDR3 nucleotides: TGCAGCGTTGTCCGGGAGTCATACAATGAGCAGTTCTTC.

The rearrangement links TRBV9 to TRBJ2-2; D uncertain. Trimming took off 4 bases at V and 5 bases at J, with 9 bases between the two ends. This CDR3 spans 13 amino acids. Germline V gives CDR1 SGDLS, CDR2 YYNGEE. DNA of the CDR3: TGTGCCAGCAGCCAGAGTACGACCGGGGAGCTGTTTTTT. Amino acids: CASSQSTTGELFF.

This clonotype was picked up one time. A much larger clonotype is one base distant, so this may be a read error. The chain joins TRBV7-9 to TRBJ2-5; D is perhaps TRBD1 (6 bases). In germline, CDR1 is SEHNR, CDR2 FQNEAQ (reference sequence). This CDR3 has 14 residues. The CDR3 region is CASSSGAYQATQYF. The CDR3 bases are TGTGCCAGCAGCTCAGGGGCGTATCAAGCGACCCAGTACTTC.

In its sample, this clonotype was seen many times. This rearrangement joins TRBV30 to TRBJ1-5; D remains ambiguous. V lost 1 base to trimming and J lost 2 bases, with 6 bases between them. Germline assignment: CDR1 GTSNPN and CDR2 SVGIG (reference sequence). This CDR3 has 13 residues. The CDR3 DNA reads as TGTGCCTGGAGTGGGCAGGGCAATCAGCCCCAGCATTTT. Protein: CAWSGQGNQPQHF.

The V gene is TRBV11-2, the J gene TRBJ1-6; a weak D match, TRBD1 (6 bases). Germline CDR1 and CDR2: SGHAT and FQNNGV. The V gene lost 5 bases and the J gene lost 6 bases, with 29 bases spanning the gap. The CDR3 is 20 amino acids. The CDR3 DNA reads TGTGCCAGCAGCCATAACAGGGTTTTGAAAGGCCTGGGGGGTAATTCACCCCTCCACTTT. This codes for CASSHNRVLKGLGGNSPLHF.

This clonotype was detected only a few times. J is TRBJ2-7 and V is TRBV6-2 or TRBV6-3; perhaps TRBD1 as D (5 bases). Germline-derived CDR1 and CDR2 are MNHEY and SVGEGT. The CDR3 has 14 residues. The V end was cut by 5 bases, the J end by 6 bases, with 17 bases between. As DNA, the CDR3 is TGTGCCAGCAGTATTTGGACAAGGACGGGCGAGCAGTACTTC. Amino acid sequence: CASSIWTRTGEQYF.

This clonotype was seen at least ten times. This chain connects TRBV28 to TRBJ2-4; 7 positions match TRBD1. Germline CDR1 MDHEN, CDR2 SYDVKM. The CDR3 runs 17 residues. V gave up 3 bases and J gave up 4 bases; unmatched junction bases: 12. The CDR3 reads CASSLYSGDSSKNIQYF. CDR3 DNA: TGTGCCAGCAGTTTGTATTCCGGGGACAGCAGTAAAAACATTCAGTACTTC.